Reported below is one T cell receptor (beta chain). The antigen is not known. In chemo-refractory metastatic non-small-cell lung cancer, patients got ipilimumab CTLA-4 blockade together with focal radiation. The CDR3 runs 15 residues. The junction had 6 bases not matched to a gene; V was cut back by 5 bases and J by 1 base. Germline V CDR1 and CDR2: SGHTA, FQGNSA. This record comes from a study of radiotherapy plus CTLA-4 blockade in lung cancer. At the level of the study: Objective responses were recorded in about 17% of patients, with disease control recorded in 25% to 35%. Study observations and caveats: In blood, tumor-derived TCR clones expanded after radiotherapy plus ipilimumab. Reported findings show early blood T cell clone dynamics, with interferon-beta, best predicted response.

Profiling relied on immunoSEQ multiplex PCR, and the TCRdb table lists in-frame clones only, not all of them. This table holds about 26,000 clones, roughly 71% found once. The sample here was peripheral blood, taken from a patient treated with radiotherapy plus ipilimumab. This sequence was found in a human donor with non-small cell lung cancer that progressed on radiotherapy plus ipilimumab. The genes are TRBV7-2 and TRBJ2-7, with 9 bases lining up with TRBD1. The CDR3 sequence: CASSNEDRGSYEQYF. CDR3 coding DNA: TGTGCCAGCAGCAACGAGGACAGGGGTTCCTACGAGCAGTACTTC. Full variable domain (rest looked up from reference TRBV7-2 and TRBJ2-7): GAGVSQSPSNKVTEKGKDVELRCDPISGHTALYWYRQSLGQGLEFLIYFQGNSAPDKSGLPSDRFSAERTGGSVSTLTIQRTQQEDSAVYLCASSNEDRGSYEQYFGPGTRLTVT.